These 21 T cell receptor beta chains were all obtained from the same sample, sequenced in a study of regulatory T cells in long-lasting Graves disease. According to the study, TCR beta libraries were built with iRepertoire HTBI primers and CDR3-region Arm-PCR. TCRdb called the multiplex PCR reads again in MiXCR, with one record for every CDR3 protein. The profile shows some 470,000 distinct CDR3 sequences, 20% to 25% of them singletons. Time point denoted: persistent/refractory GD, antithyroid drugs over 5 years with positive TRAb. After RNA was extracted from PBMCs, the TCR library was made from it. The material sequenced was peripheral blood mononuclear cells (PBMCs), taken when the disease was refractory, from a patient treated with antithyroid drugs. The source is a female donor with Graves disease.

This clonotype was observed at least ten times. V gene TRBV6-1 combines with J gene TRBJ2-5, with D possibly TRBD1 on 5 matching bases. CDR3 size: 13 residues. Trimming removed 9 bases from V and 1 base from J, with 12 bases in between. Germline V gives CDR1 MNHNS, CDR2 SASEGT. This CDR3 is CARGRLIQETQYF. Written as DNA, the CDR3 is TGTGCCAGGGGGCGGTTGATCCAAGAGACCCAGTACTTC.

This sequence joins TRBV10-3 and TRBJ2-7; TRBD1 is a possible D gene (5 bases). V lost 0 bases and J 5 bases, leaving 11 bases between the germline ends. The CDR3 has 14 residues. The germline CDR1 and CDR2 sequences are ENHRY and SYGVKD. This CDR3 reads CAISESGDVDEQYF. The CDR3 DNA reads as TGTGCCATCAGTGAGTCAGGGGATGTCGACGAGCAGTACTTC.

This clonotype was counted between two and nine times. The chain combines TRBV20-1 with TRBJ2-3, with D maybe TRBD1 (6 bases). Per the germline V gene, CDR1 is DFQATT and CDR2 is SNEGSKA (reference sequence). CDR3 length equals 14 residues. Trimming removed 5 bases at V and 1 base at J, with 13 bases between. The chain's CDR3 is CSAPTGQRTDTQYF. The DNA of the CDR3 is TGCAGTGCTCCCACGGGACAACGCACAGATACGCAGTATTTT.

This clonotype was picked up many times. The V gene is TRBV28, the J gene TRBJ2-7; 9 nucleotides match TRBD1. Looked up from germline, CDR1 is MDHEN and CDR2 is SYDVKM. The CDR3 totals 18 residues. J lost 6 bases, V lost 6 bases, and 21 bases had no gene match. The CDR3 loop reads CASSPRSLIWDRVSEQYF. In DNA, the CDR3 is TGTGCCAGCAGCCCCAGGTCATTGATATGGGACAGGGTAAGCGAGCAGTACTTC.

The table lists this clonotype with many counts. The CDR3: CASSGWTGSVAFF. The CDR3 DNA reads as TGTGCCAGCAGTGGATGGACAGGGAGTGTTGCTTTCTTT. V gene TRBV2 combines with J gene TRBJ1-1; TRBD1 agrees at 8 bases. The germline V gene encodes CDR1 SNHLY and CDR2 FYNNEI. The CDR3 covers 13 residues. J was trimmed by 11 bases and V by 4 bases; bases with no gene match: 9.

The chain uses TRBV18 and TRBJ1-2, with 9 bases matching TRBD1. The V gene's germline CDR1 is KGHSH and CDR2 LQKENI. V trimming: 11 bases; J trimming: 3 bases; junction bases outside the gene matches: 4. This CDR3 spans 12 amino acids. CDR3 in amino acids: CAPRDRDYGYTF. CDR3 nucleotide sequence: TGTGCCCCGCGGGACAGGGACTATGGCTACACCTTC.

This clonotype was seen repeatedly, ten times or more. V is TRBV24-1 and J is TRBJ2-2, with 7 positions matching TRBD1. This CDR3 is built from 14 residues. With 12 bases clipped from V and 1 base from J, the junction kept 7 bases outside the gene matches. CDR1 is KGHDR and CDR2 is SFDVKD in the germline V gene. CDR3 sequence reads: CASRGQENTGELFF. CDR3 nucleotides: TGTGCCTCTCGCGGACAGGAGAACACCGGGGAGCTGTTTTTT.

This clonotype showed up many times. The chain uses TRBV29-1 and TRBJ1-6, with D uncertain. Per the germline V gene, CDR1 is SQVTM and CDR2 is ANQGSEA. The CDR3 has 17 residues. V was cut by 8 bases and J by 1 base, with 21 bases left in between. CDR3 in DNA: TGCAGCAGCAAGCGGCAGGCCGGAGAGTCCTATAATTCACCCCTCCACTTT. Translated, it gives CSSKRQAGESYNSPLHF.

There are a few counts of this clonotype. The chain couples TRBV25-1 to TRBJ1-2; D might be TRBD1 (6 bases). CDR1 MGHDK and CDR2 SYGVNS come from the germline V gene. CDR3 length: 16 amino acids. V was clipped by 2 bases and J by 2 bases, with 15 bases between them. CDR3 nucleotides: TGTGCCAGCAGTGAAGGGGAGGGGGGCGGAAACTATGGCTACACCTTC. It specifies CASSEGEGGGNYGYTF.

The J gene is TRBJ2-3, the V gene TRBV11-2; D is perhaps TRBD1 (6 bases). In germline, CDR1 is SGHAT, CDR2 FQNNGV. This CDR3 has 15 residues. The V end was cut by 6 bases, the J end by 6 bases, with 19 bases between. CDR3 DNA sequence: TGTGCCAGCAGTTCCCACAGGGTTCGGGCGGATACGCAGTATTTT. This codes for CASSSHRVRADTQYF.

There are a few counts of this clonotype. V is TRBV24-1 and J is TRBJ2-2, with D perhaps TRBD1 (5 bases). Trimming removed 3 bases at V and 4 bases at J, with 8 bases between. The CDR3 is made up of 14 amino acids. Germline lookup yields CDR1 KGHDR and CDR2 SFDVKD. This CDR3 reads CATSDPDSTGELFF. In DNA, the CDR3 is TGTGCCACCAGTGATCCTGACAGCACCGGGGAGCTGTTTTTT.

This clonotype was recorded at least ten times. The rearrangement links TRBV4-1 to TRBJ2-7; D ambiguous. In germline, CDR1 is MGHRA, CDR2 YSYEKL. The length of the CDR3 is 13 residues. V dropped 4 bases and J dropped 5 bases, with 12 bases sitting between them. For the CDR3, the DNA is TGCGCCAGCAGCCCTGTCGGGTGGGACGAGCAGTACTTC. Encoded protein: CASSPVGWDEQYF.

This chain connects TRBV7-2 to TRBJ2-7; D unclear. V lost 4 bases and J 1 base, leaving 14 bases between the germline ends. This CDR3 has 15 residues. Germline assignment: CDR1 SGHTA and CDR2 FQGNSA. This chain's CDR3 is CASSSDGARSYEQYF. CDR3 DNA sequence: TGTGCCAGCAGCTCGGACGGAGCCCGTTCCTACGAGCAGTACTTC.

On this clonotype itself: A much larger clone differs by one base, so this may be a read error. The chain carries TRBV27 and TRBJ2-5; 9 bases match TRBD2. This CDR3 is built from 14 residues. With V trimmed by 6 bases and J by 11 bases, 13 bases remained unmatched. Per germline, CDR1 MNHEY and CDR2 SMNVEV (reference sequence). The CDR3 region has the DNA TGTGCCAGCAGCCGACTAGCGGCAATCTACGGGCAGTACTTC. Its protein is CASSRLAAIYGQYF.

Regarding this clonotype: A much larger clone differs from this one at a single base, so this may be a read error. This chain connects TRBV10-3 to TRBJ1-2; 10 nucleotides align to TRBD1. Germline V gene sequence: CDR1 ENHRY, CDR2 SYGVKD. This CDR3 contains 12 residues. The CDR3 nucleotides are TGTGCCAGCACGGACAGGGGGAATGGCCACACCTTC. It codes for CASTDRGNGHTF.

Points on this clonotype: This may be a read error, as it is one base from a much larger clone. The conserved phenylalanine or tryptophan is not found at the CDR3 terminus, so this likely reflects a read error. The CDR3 reads CATSAQGQETQYL. The DNA for the CDR3 is TGTGCCACCAGTGCGCAGGGCCAAGAGACCCAGTACTTA. The rearrangement joins TRBV7-9 to TRBJ2-5; a weak D match, TRBD1 (5 bases). The V end lost 10 bases, the J end lost 1 base, and 13 bases lay between the germline ends. Germline V gene data show CDR1 as SEHNR and CDR2 as FQNEAQ (reference sequence). The CDR3 has 13 amino acids.

This clonotype came up many times. The chain joins TRBV7-2 to TRBJ1-1, with unresolved D. V lost 10 bases and J 6 bases, leaving 18 bases between the germline ends. The CDR3 covers 13 residues. Germline loops: CDR1 SGHTA, CDR2 FQGNSA. The CDR3, as DNA: TGTGCCACCCGACTCCCGCCCCAATCTGAAGCTTTCTTT. This codes for CATRLPPQSEAFF.

This clonotype was seen a handful of times. The V gene is TRBV19, the J gene TRBJ2-5, with 10 bases identical to TRBD2. This CDR3 has 18 amino acids. The germline V gene has CDR1 LNHDA and CDR2 SQIVND (reference sequence). With V trimmed by 1 base and J by 2 bases, 10 bases remained unmatched. The CDR3 DNA is TGTGCCAGTAGTATAGCGAGGAGAGGACTAGCGGTTCAAGAGACCCAGTACTTC. It is translated as CASSIARRGLAVQETQYF.

This clonotype came up many times. The chain carries TRBV20-1 and TRBJ1-2; 10 bases match TRBD1. This CDR3 spans 14 amino acids. V shed 6 bases and J 4 bases; nucleotides not matched to a gene: 8. Germline-derived CDR1 and CDR2 are DFQATT and SNEGSKA (reference sequence). The CDR3 DNA sequence: TGCAGTGCCCTCGGGACAGGGGAAGCCTATGGCTACACCTTC. It is translated as CSALGTGEAYGYTF.

Many counts were recorded for this clonotype. The chain is built from TRBV30 and TRBJ2-7; D may be TRBD2 (6 bases). The CDR3 is made up of 13 amino acids. CDR1 is GTSNPN and CDR2 is SVGIG in the germline V gene (reference sequence). V lost 7 bases, J lost 3 bases, and 16 bases lay in between. The CDR3 nucleotides are TGTGCCTCCCCACTAAGGAGGGGCTACGAGCAGTACTTC. Translating it yields CASPLRRGYEQYF.

This clonotype has more than one count but fewer than ten. The chain joins TRBV7-9 to TRBJ2-7; D perhaps matches TRBD2 (7 bases). Between the trimmed V and J ends, which lost 6 bases and 4 bases, there was a span of 13 bases. Germline V gene lookup returns CDR1 SEHNR and CDR2 FQNEAQ (reference sequence). The CDR3 has 13 residues. The CDR3 nucleotides read TGTGCCAGCAGTCGCGGGGGCGAATACGAGCAGTACTTC. Translation: CASSRGGEYEQYF.